This TCR beta chain was captured by sequencing in a study of blood T cell repertoires in COVID-19. At the level of the study: Acute and convalescent COVID-19 specimens originated in the United States, Italy and Spain. PBMCs, B-cell-depleted T cells, or T cells provided the cDNA or gDNA that made up the material.

In the authors' workflow: Amplification from reference gene primers served as the basis for estimated nucleated cell counts. This table comes from immunoSEQ multiplex PCR, and its TCRdb copy is limited to in-frame clones, with some not included. V, J and clone size reflect that table, while D and trimming were determined from the DNA. In the table there are 200,000 to 300,000 clones, about 86% of which are singletons. The CDR3 has 13 amino acids. Germline V gives CDR1 MNHEY, CDR2 SVGAGI. V was clipped by 6 bases and J by 5 bases; unmatched bases: 4. The specimen was peripheral blood. V is TRBV6-5 and J is TRBJ2-7, with TRBD2 matching over 10 bases. The TCR comes from a man older than 75 with acute or convalescent COVID-19. CDR3 region: CASRPSGRDEQYF. The DNA for the CDR3 is TGTGCCAGCAGACCTAGCGGGAGAGACGAGCAGTACTTC.